In its sample, the clone carrying this T cell receptor beta chain was seen a few times. Its antigen is undetermined. This specimen includes other DNA sequences encoding the same CDR3. This sample was included in a study of cytotoxic CD8 clonotypes in ibrutinib-treated CLL. Study-wide background: When averaged across all of the samples, the counts came to some 250,000 productive templates and about 90,000 productive rearrangements. Findings of the study overall: Progressing patients had sampling times that differed from those of sustained-remission patients. At ibrutinib response, clonality increased, and at progression it declined back toward baseline.

Measured with immunoSEQ multiplex PCR; TCRdb has only the in-frame clones, and not every one. Of about 97,000 clones listed, 78% are singletons. This CDR3 spans 13 amino acids. V shed 3 bases and J shed 3 bases, with 8 bases lying between them. From germline, CDR1 is MNHNY and CDR2 SVGAGI (reference sequence). J is TRBJ2-5 and V is TRBV6-6; D gene unclear. The sequenced sample was PBMCs, obtained after 12 months of ibrutinib treatment. This receptor was taken from a human donor with chronic lymphocytic leukemia. For the CDR3, the DNA is TGTGCCAGCAGTTATCAGGAGAAAGAGACCCAGTACTTC. It encodes CASSYQEKETQYF.